The rows below give T cell receptor beta chains drawn from one sample of a study of CXCR3-negative and CXCR3-positive naive CD8 T cells. Following a re-call of the 5' RACE reads, TCRdb has one entry per CDR3 protein and lacks DNA. Here the sample table reports around 48,000 distinct CDR3 sequences. The sample comprised memory CD8+ T cells from blood. The source is a human donor in good health. Some clones in this sample may be carry-over from other donors' samples. Both conserved end residues are part of each CDR3. Clone size appears in some rows only: once, few, many, or a class for an expanded clone.

v_gene,abundance,j_gene,CDR3aa
TRBV19,-,TRBJ2-7,CASSMGGMAYEQYF
TRBV29-1,-,TRBJ2-2,CSVVSRDPGELFF
TRBV29-1,-,TRBJ2-1,CSVTREGGTNEQFF
TRBV28,-,TRBJ2-1,CASSSEINNEQFF
TRBV29-1,-,TRBJ2-7,CSVVFTQGTELYEQYF
TRBV6-5,-,TRBJ2-1,CASSSGLFESAGGPGNEQFF
TRBV7-9,-,TRBJ1-1,CASSPTRVVDTEAFF
TRBV25-1,-,TRBJ2-7,CASSDRYEQYF
TRBV6-5,-,TRBJ2-3,CASSYGQGASTDTQYF
TRBV6-2/TRBV6-3,-,TRBJ2-1,CASSYGSGRVNEQFF
TRBV24-1,-,TRBJ1-1,CAARTGANTEAFF
TRBV7-6,medium-sized,TRBJ1-1,CASSYSNRVMNTEAFF
TRBV29-1,-,TRBJ2-1,CSAYDPLLVPEQFF
TRBV29-1,medium-sized,TRBJ1-1,CSVGTETTEAFF
TRBV5-1,-,TRBJ2-2,CASKSDTGELFF
TRBV14,-,TRBJ2-2,CASSHTTGTDGELFF
TRBV20-1,-,TRBJ2-1,CSARGEGYNEQFF
TRBV29-1,-,TRBJ2-7,CSVQTGGYGEQYF
TRBV12-5,-,TRBJ1-1,CASVLRGTEAFF
TRBV6-5,-,TRBJ2-1,CASSYHNEQFF
TRBV12-3/TRBV12-4,-,TRBJ1-2,CASSQDRASNYGYTF
TRBV27,-,TRBJ1-5,CASSPRQGNQPQHF
TRBV29-1,-,TRBJ2-7,CSVELPGHGYEQYF
TRBV7-6,medium-sized,TRBJ1-1,CASSLSASWPRGGRATEAFF
TRBV29-1,medium-sized,TRBJ2-3,CSVDRPFTSTDTQYF
TRBV5-1,-,TRBJ2-3,CASSLGRTGTDTQYF
TRBV29-1,-,TRBJ2-5,CSVEEWGSYQETQYF
TRBV12-3/TRBV12-4,-,TRBJ1-1,CASSLAVDTEAFF
TRBV5-1,-,TRBJ1-2,CASSQGTGDGYTF
TRBV29-1,-,TRBJ2-7,CSVEERRYEQYF
TRBV10-3,-,TRBJ2-1,CAINNGAYNEQFF
TRBV28,-,TRBJ2-7,CASSYEWDRPSSYEQYF
TRBV29-1,-,TRBJ2-5,CSAEVVNRETQYF
TRBV9,-,TRBJ1-5,CASSEAGRSNQPQHF
TRBV4-2,-,TRBJ2-7,CASSQDPSGGAYEQYF
TRBV29-1,-,TRBJ2-2,CSVVHGVGELFF
TRBV29-1,-,TRBJ2-3,CSAWTSGGVDTQYF
TRBV20-1,-,TRBJ1-2,CSATRQGAYGYTF
TRBV28,-,TRBJ2-7,CASSLNEGGTEQYF
TRBV24-1,-,TRBJ2-1,CATSDGMLDEQFF